The clone carrying this T cell receptor (beta chain) appeared many times. Antigen unknown. At one boundary the junction diverges from the germline segment, which might be a read error. The data originate from a study of CD8 T cells in ankylosing spondylitis. Study-level findings and limits: Significantly higher representation of disease-linked clones was reported for matched ankylosing spondylitis synovial fluid. The study identified a TCR beta motif of roughly eight highly homologous variants that appeared characteristic of ankylosing spondylitis blood. Peripheral blood samples showed relatively rare disease-linked clones, and these clones were CD8+. Some of these motif variants have turned up before, in reports on reactive arthritis synovial fluid and blood.

This CDR3 has 13 amino acids. CDR1 and CDR2 (germline): SGHRS, YFSETQ. In making TCR beta libraries, quantitative 5'-RACE with molecular barcodes was used. Using its own MiXCR run on the 5' RACE reads, TCRdb lists one record per CDR3 protein. Of about 540,000 distinct CDR3 sequences in the sample, approximately 11% were seen once. The chain couples TRBV5-1 to TRBJ1-5; D gene uncertain. Sequencing input: blood, either unsorted or a sorted T cell fraction (not recorded which). The TCR comes from a male donor with ankylosing spondylitis. CDR3 amino acids: CASSPDSNQPQHF. The CDR3 bases are TGTGCCAGCAGCCCCGATAGCAATCAGCCCCAGCATTTT. Complete variable domain (other parts from reference TRBV5-1 and TRBJ1-5): KAGVTQTPRYLIKTRGQQVTLSCSPISGHRSVSWYQQTPGQGLQFLFEYFSETQRNKGNFPGRFSGRQFSNSRSEMNVSTLELGDSALYLCASSPDSNQPQHFGDGTRLSIL.